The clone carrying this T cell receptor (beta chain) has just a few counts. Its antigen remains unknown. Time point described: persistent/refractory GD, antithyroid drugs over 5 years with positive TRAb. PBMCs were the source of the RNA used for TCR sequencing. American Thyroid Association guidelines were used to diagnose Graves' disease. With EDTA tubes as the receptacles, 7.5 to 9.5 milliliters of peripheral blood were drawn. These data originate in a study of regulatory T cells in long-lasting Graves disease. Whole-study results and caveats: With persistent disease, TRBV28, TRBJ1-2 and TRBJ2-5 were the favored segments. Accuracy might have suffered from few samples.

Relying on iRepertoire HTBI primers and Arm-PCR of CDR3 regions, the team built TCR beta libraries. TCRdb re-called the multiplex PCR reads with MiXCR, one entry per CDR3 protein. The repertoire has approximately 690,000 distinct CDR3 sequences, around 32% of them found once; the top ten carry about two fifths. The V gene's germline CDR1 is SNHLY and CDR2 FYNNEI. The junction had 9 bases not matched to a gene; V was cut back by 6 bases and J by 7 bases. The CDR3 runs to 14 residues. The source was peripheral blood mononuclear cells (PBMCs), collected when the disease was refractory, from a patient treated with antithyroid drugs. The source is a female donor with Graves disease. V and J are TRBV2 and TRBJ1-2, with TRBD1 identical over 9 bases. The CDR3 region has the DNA TGTGCCAGCAGCGCCCCCGACAGGGGGGGTGGCTACACCTTC. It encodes CASSAPDRGGGYTF.